The clone carrying this T cell receptor beta chain came up many times. Its specificity is unknown. Subjects aged 18 to 65 presented with newly diagnosed hyperthyroidism of less than 2 months' duration. PBMCs came from 7.5 to 10 ml fresh peripheral blood. This specimen belongs to a study of T cells in Graves' hyperthyroidism and ophthalmopathy. Study as a whole: Once the initial diagnosis was made, peripheral blood was obtained before any treatment. General study findings and limits: Blood samples included most of the expanded thyroid clonotypes exceeding 0.001.

The CDR3 consists of 15 residues. V was shortened by 5 bases and J by 0 bases, with 13 bases between the two germline ends. CDR1 is MNHEY and CDR2 is SMNVEV in the germline V gene (reference sequence). Regions amplified from RNA transcripts were the TCR beta CDR3 regions. Initially, a first-round RT-PCR of the TCR CDR3 employed the HTBI primer set. TCRdb redid the calling of the multiplex PCR reads with MiXCR, one entry per CDR3 protein. The table has roughly 630,000 distinct CDR3 sequences, approximately 15% seen once. What was sequenced was blood. V gene TRBV27 combines with J gene TRBJ1-1; D call uncertain. The clonotype comes from a woman in her thirties with Graves' hyperthyroidism. CDR3 bases: TGTGCCAGCAGTCCCCCGGGAAGGATGAACACTGAAGCTTTCTTT. It translates to CASSPPGRMNTEAFF.